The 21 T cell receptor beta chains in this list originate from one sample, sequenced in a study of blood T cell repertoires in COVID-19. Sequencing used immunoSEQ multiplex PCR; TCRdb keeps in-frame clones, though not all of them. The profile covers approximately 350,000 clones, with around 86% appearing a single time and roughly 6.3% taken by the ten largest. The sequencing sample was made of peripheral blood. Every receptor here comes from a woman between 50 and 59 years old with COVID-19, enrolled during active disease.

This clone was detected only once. The CDR3 DNA reads TGTGCCAGCAGCTTGTTACGGCTAGCGGTAGGGAATCCCTCCTACGAGCAGTACTTC. Its protein product is CASSLLRLAVGNPSYEQYF. This chain links TRBV5-6 with TRBJ2-7, with 7 bases that match TRBD2. The trim removed 1 base at V and 0 bases at J, leaving 16 bases unmatched. Per germline, CDR1 SGHDT and CDR2 YYEEEE. The CDR3 has 19 amino acids.

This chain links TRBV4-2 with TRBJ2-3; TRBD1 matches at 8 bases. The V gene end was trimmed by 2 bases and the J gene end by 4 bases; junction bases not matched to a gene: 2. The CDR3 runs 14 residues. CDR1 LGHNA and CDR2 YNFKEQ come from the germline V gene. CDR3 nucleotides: TGTGCCAGCAGCCAACGGACAGGGTCAGATACGCAGTATTTT. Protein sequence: CASSQRTGSDTQYF.

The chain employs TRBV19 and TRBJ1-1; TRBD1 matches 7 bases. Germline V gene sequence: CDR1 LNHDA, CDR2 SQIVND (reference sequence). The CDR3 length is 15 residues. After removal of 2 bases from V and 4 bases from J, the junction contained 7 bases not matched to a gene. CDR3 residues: CASSILRGQTTEAFF. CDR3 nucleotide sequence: TGTGCCAGTAGTATACTCCGGGGACAGACCACTGAAGCTTTCTTT.

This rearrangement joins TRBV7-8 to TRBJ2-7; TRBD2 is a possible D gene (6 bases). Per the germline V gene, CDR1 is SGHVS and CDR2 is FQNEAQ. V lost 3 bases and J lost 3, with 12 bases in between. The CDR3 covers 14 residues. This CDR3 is CASSLGQGLYEQYF. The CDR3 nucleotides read TGTGCCAGCAGCTTGGGGCAGGGACTCTACGAGCAGTACTTC.

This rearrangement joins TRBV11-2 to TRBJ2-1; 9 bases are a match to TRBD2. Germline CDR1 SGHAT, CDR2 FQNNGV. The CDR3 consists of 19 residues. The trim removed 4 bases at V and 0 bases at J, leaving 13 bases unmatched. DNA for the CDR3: TGTGCCAGCAGCTCTCTTGGACTAGCGCAATATACCTCCTACAATGAGCAGTTCTTC. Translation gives CASSSLGLAQYTSYNEQFF.

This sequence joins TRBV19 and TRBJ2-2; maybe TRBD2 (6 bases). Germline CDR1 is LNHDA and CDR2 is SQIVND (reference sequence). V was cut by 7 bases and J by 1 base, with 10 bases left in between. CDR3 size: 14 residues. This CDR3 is CASKNGGNTGELFF. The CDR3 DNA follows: TGTGCCAGTAAGAACGGGGGGAACACCGGGGAGCTGTTTTTT.

CDR3 amino acids: CASSLAPMNTPPLHF. In DNA form, the CDR3 reads TGTGCCAGCAGCTTAGCGCCGATGAACACACCACCCCTCCACTTT. V and J are TRBV7-6 and TRBJ1-6; D is undetermined. The CDR3 covers 15 residues. CDR1 is SGHVS and CDR2 is FNYEAQ in the germline V gene. The V end lost 0 bases, the J end lost 11 bases, and 14 bases lay between the germline ends.

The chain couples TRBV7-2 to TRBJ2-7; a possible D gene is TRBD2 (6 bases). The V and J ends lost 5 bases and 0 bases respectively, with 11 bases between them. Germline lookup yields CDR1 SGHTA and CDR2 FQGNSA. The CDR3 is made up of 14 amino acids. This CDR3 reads CASSREKSSYEQYF. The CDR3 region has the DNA TGTGCCAGCAGCCGGGAGAAGAGCTCCTACGAGCAGTACTTC.

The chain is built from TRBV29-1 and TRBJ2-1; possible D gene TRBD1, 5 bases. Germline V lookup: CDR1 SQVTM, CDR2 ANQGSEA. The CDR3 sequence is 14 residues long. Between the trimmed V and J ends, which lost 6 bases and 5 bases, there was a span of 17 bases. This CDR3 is CSVDKNSGNNEQFF. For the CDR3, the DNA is TGCAGCGTGGATAAAAACTCAGGGAACAATGAGCAGTTCTTC.

The CDR3 sequence is CASSWGLAGGSYEQYF. The CDR3 nucleotides read TGTGCCAGCAGCTGGGGACTAGCGGGAGGCTCCTACGAGCAGTACTTC. The chain couples TRBV13 to TRBJ2-7; 15 bases line up with TRBD2. With 4 bases clipped from V and 0 bases from J, the junction kept 1 base outside the gene matches. This CDR3 has 16 amino acids. The germline V gene has CDR1 PRHDT and CDR2 FYEKMQ (reference sequence). Full variable domain (remainder filled in from reference TRBV13 and TRBJ2-7): AAGVIQSPRHLIKEKRETATLKCYPIPRHDTVYWYQQGPGQDPQFLISFYEKMQSDKGSIPDRFSAQQFSDYHSELNMSSLELGDSALYFCASSWGLAGGSYEQYFGPGTRLTVT.

The CDR3 reads CALGQGWNSPLHF. CDR3 bases: TGTGCCTTGGGACAGGGCTGGAATTCACCCCTCCACTTT. The V and J genes are TRBV30 and TRBJ1-6; 9 bases are a match to TRBD1. The CDR3 extends over 13 amino acids. Germline loops: CDR1 GTSNPN, CDR2 SVGIG (reference sequence). V lost 7 bases, J lost 7 bases, and 5 bases stayed unmatched.

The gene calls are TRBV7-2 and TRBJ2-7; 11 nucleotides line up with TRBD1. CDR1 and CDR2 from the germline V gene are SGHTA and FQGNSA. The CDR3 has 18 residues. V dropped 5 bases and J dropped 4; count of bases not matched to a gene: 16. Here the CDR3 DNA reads TGTGCCAGCAGCCGTGGACGGGGAGGGACAGGGGGTCGTTACGAGCAGTACTTC. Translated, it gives CASSRGRGGTGGRYEQYF.

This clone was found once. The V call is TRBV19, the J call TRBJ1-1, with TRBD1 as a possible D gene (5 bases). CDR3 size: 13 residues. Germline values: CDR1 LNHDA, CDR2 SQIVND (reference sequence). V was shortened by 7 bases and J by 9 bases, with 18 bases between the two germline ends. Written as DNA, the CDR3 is TGTGCCAGTACAGGGTATGGGGTAGGGCAAGCTTTCTTT. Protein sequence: CASTGYGVGQAFF.

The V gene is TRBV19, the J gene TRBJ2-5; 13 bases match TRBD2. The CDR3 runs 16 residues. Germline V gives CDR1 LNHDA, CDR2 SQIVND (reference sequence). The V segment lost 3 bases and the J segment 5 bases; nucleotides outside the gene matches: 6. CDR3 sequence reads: CASSIGLAGEMETQYF. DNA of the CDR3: TGTGCCAGTAGTATTGGACTAGCGGGAGAGATGGAGACCCAGTACTTC.

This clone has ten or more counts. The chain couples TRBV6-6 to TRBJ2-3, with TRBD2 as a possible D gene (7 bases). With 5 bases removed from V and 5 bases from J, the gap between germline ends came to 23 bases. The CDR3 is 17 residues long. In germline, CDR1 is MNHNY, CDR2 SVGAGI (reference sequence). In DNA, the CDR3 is TGTGCCAGCAGTCGAGGGGGGGGCGGGAGCCGGGTAGATACGCAGTATTTT. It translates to CASSRGGGGSRVDTQYF.

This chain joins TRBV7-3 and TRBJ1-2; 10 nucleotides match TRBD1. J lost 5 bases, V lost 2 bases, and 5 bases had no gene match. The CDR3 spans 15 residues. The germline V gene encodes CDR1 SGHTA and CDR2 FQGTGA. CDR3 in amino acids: CASSLAGTGVYGYTF. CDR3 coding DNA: TGTGCCAGCAGCTTAGCCGGGACAGGGGTGTATGGCTACACCTTC. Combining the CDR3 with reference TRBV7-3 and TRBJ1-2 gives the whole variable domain GAGVSQTPSNKVTEKGKYVELRCDPISGHTALYWYRQSLGQGPEFLIYFQGTGAADDSGLPNDRFFAVRPEGSVSTLKIQRTERGDSAVYLCASSLAGTGVYGYTFGSGTRLTVV.

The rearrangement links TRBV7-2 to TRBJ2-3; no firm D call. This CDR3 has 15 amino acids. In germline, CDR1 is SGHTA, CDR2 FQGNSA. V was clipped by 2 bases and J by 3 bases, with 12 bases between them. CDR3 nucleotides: TGTGCCAGCAGCTTATTTTTTGGAGCGACAGATACGCAGTATTTT. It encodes CASSLFFGATDTQYF.

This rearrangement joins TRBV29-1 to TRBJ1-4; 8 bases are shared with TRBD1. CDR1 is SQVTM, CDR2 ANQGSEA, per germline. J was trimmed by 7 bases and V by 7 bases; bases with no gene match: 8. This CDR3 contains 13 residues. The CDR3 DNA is TGCAGCGCTTACAGGGGGTCAGGTGAAAAACTGTTTTTT. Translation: CSAYRGSGEKLFF.

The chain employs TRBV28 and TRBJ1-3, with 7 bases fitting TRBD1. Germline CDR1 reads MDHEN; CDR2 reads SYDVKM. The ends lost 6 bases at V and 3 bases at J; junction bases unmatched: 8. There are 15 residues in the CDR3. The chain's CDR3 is CASSKQGSSGNTIYF. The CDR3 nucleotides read TGTGCCAGCAGCAAACAGGGGAGTAGTGGAAACACCATATATTTT. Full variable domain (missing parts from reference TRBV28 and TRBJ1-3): DVKVTQSSRYLVKRTGEKVFLECVQDMDHENMFWYRQDPGLGLRLIYFSYDVKMKEKGDIPEGYSVSREKKERFSLILESASTNQTSMYLCASSKQGSSGNTIYFGEGSWLTVV.

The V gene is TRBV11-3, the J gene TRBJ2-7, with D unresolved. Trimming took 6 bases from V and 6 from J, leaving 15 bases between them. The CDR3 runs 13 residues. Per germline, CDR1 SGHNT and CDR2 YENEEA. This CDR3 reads CASSPALIAEQYF. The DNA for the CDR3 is TGTGCCAGCAGTCCCGCCCTAATCGCCGAGCAGTACTTC.

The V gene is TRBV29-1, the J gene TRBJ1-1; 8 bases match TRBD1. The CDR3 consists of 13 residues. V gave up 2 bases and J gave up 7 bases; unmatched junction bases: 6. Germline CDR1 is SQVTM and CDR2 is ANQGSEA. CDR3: CSVEQGAYSEAFF. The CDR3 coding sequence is TGCAGCGTTGAACAGGGGGCTTATAGTGAAGCTTTCTTT.